Presented here are 5 T cell receptor beta chains from one specimen sequenced in a study of identical twins (dated by TCRdb to about 2016). Libraries were built with 5' RACE. Sequencing used an Illumina HiSeq 2000. TCRdb ran its own pipeline on the public reads, namely fastp trimming at Q25 and MiXCR clone calling, and kept in-frame beta chains. Every CDR3 protein is listed once, alongside the most common genes and DNA of its rows. The sample has a few hundred thousand distinct CDR3 sequences on record, approximately 18% of them singletons. Of the sample, less than 15% falls within the top ten clones. Sequencing input: naive T cells sorted from blood. The meaning of the sample's cell subset or site label: cells isolated with a human naive T-cell isolation kit. The origin of the receptors is a man aged 45-65 years in good health.

The CDR3 protein is CASRKTGAETQYF. The CDR3 DNA reads TGTGCCAGCAGAAAGACAGGGGCTGAGACCCAGTACTTC. J is TRBJ2-5 and V is TRBV12-3 or TRBV12-4; TRBD1 matches at 8 bases. The CDR3 loop spans 13 amino acids. V dropped 6 bases and J dropped 5; count of bases not matched to a gene: 5.

This clonotype was observed at least ten times. The chain links TRBV7-9 to TRBJ2-1; D unclear. The CDR3 loop spans 15 amino acids. Trimming removed 1 base at V and 7 bases at J, with 14 bases between. Germline CDR1 and CDR2: SEHNR and FQNEAQ (reference sequence). As DNA, the CDR3 is TGTGCCAGCAGCTTAGTACTCGCCAGCCATAATGAGCAGTTCTTC. Amino acid sequence: CASSLVLASHNEQFF. Looking up the rest from reference TRBV7-9 and TRBJ2-1 gives the full variable domain: DTGVSQNPRHKITKRGQNVTFRCDPISEHNRLYWYRQTLGQGPEFLTYFQNEAQLEKSRLLSDRFSAERPKGSFSTLEIQRTEQGDSAMYLCASSLVLASHNEQFFGPGTRLTVL.

In its sample, this clonotype was seen a few times. The chain employs TRBV12-3 or TRBV12-4 and TRBJ1-2; D remains ambiguous. Trimming pared 8 bases from V and 4 bases from J, leaving 20 bases between. CDR3 size: 15 residues. Written as DNA, the CDR3 is TGTGCCAGCGCAGCTCGTGACGGACCAGCCTATGGCTACACCTTC. Its protein product is CASAARDGPAYGYTF.

This clonotype has at least ten counts. In DNA form, the CDR3 reads TGTGCCAGCAGCCCAGACGGAGTTATGGCCGGGGAGCTGTTTTTT. Encoded protein: CASSPDGVMAGELFF. The rearrangement joins TRBV3-1 to TRBJ2-2; D unresolved. V shed 4 bases and J shed 6 bases, with 15 bases lying between them. Germline CDR1 is LGHDT and CDR2 is YNNKEL (reference sequence). The CDR3 is 15 residues long.

This clonotype showed up just a few times. V gene TRBV18 combines with J gene TRBJ2-7, with TRBD1 matching over 7 bases. Losses at the gene ends were 2 bases for V and 2 bases for J; bases not matched to a gene: 6. Germline assignment: CDR1 KGHSH and CDR2 LQKENI. The CDR3 has 15 residues. CDR3 sequence: CASSPRQGLTYEQYF. Written as DNA, the CDR3 is TGTGCCAGCTCACCAAGACAGGGTTTAACCTACGAGCAGTACTTC.